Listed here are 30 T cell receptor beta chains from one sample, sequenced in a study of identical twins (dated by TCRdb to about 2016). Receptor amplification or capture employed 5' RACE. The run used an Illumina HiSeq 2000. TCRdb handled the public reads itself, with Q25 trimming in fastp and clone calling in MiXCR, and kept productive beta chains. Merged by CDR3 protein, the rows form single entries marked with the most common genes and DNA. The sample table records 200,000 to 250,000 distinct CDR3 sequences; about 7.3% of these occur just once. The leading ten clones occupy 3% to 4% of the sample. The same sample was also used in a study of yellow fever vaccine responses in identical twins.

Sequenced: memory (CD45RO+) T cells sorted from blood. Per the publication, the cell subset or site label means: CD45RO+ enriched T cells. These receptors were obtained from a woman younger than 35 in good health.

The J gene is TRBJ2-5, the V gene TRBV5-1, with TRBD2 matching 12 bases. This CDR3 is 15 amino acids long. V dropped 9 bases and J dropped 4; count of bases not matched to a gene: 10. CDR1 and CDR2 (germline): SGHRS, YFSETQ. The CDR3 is CATRTSGASRETQYF. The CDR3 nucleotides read TGCGCCACCCGGACTAGCGGGGCCTCCCGAGAGACCCAGTACTTC.

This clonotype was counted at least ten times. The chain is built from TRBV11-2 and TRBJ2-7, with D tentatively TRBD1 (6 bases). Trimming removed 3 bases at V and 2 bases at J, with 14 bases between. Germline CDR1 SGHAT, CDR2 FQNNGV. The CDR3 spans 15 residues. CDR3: CASSLGKGTPYEQYV. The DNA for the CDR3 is TGTGCCAGCAGCTTGGGTAAGGGGACACCCTACGAGCAGTACGTC.

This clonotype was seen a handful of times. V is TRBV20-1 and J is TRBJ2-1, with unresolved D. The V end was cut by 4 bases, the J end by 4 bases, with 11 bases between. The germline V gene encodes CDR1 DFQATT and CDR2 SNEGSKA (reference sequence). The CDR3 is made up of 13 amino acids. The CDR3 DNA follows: TGCAGTGCTAAGGGTCAGGTTTACAATGAGCAGTTCTTC. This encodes CSAKGQVYNEQFF.

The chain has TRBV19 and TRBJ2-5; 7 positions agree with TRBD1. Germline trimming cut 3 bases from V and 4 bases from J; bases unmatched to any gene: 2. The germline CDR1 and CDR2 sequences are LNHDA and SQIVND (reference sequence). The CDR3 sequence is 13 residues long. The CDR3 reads CASSIDRVETQYF. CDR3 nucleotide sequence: TGTGCCAGTAGTATTGACAGGGTAGAGACCCAGTACTTC. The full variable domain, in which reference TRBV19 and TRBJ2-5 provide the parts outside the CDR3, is DGGITQSPKYLFRKEGQNVTLSCEQNLNHDAMYWYRQDPGQGLRLIYYSQIVNDFQKGDIAEGYSVSREKKESFPLTVTSAQKNPTAFYLCASSIDRVETQYFGPGTRLLVL.

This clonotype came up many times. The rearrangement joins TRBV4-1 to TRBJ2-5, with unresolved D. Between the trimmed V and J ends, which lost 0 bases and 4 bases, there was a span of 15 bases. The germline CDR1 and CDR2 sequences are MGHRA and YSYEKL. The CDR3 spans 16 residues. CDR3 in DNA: TGCGCCAGCAGCCAAGAAGGACGGCAACTTCTAGAGACCCAGTACTTC. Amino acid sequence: CASSQEGRQLLETQYF.

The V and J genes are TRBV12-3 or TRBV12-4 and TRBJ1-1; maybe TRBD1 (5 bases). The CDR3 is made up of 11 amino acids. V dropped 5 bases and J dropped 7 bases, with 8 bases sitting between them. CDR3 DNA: TGTGCCAGCAGTATTACAGGTGAAGCTTTCTTT. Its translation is CASSITGEAFF.

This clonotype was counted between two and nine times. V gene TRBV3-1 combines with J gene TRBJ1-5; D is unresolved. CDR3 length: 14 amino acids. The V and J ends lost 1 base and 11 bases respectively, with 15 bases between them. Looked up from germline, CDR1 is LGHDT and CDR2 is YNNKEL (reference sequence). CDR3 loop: CASSQAGSAATQHF. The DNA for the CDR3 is TGTGCCAGCAGCCAAGCGGGATCGGCGGCGACCCAGCATTTT. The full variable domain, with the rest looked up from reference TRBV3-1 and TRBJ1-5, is DTAVSQTPKYLVTQMGNDKSIKCEQNLGHDTMYWYKQDSKKFLKIMFSYNNKELIINETVPNRFSPKSPDKAHLNLHINSLELGDSAVYFCASSQAGSAATQHFGDGTRLSIL.

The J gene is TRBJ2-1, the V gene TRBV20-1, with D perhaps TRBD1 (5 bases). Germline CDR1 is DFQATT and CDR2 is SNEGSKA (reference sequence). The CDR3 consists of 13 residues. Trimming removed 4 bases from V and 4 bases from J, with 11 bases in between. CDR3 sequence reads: CSATQGFYNEQFF. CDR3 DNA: TGCAGTGCTACCCAGGGATTTTACAATGAGCAGTTCTTC.

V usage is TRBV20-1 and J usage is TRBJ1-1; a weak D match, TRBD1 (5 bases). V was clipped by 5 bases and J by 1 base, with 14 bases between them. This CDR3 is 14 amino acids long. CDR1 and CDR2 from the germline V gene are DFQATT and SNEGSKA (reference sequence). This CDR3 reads CSAQQAFSNTEAFF. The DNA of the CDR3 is TGCAGTGCTCAACAGGCCTTCTCGAACACTGAAGCTTTCTTT.

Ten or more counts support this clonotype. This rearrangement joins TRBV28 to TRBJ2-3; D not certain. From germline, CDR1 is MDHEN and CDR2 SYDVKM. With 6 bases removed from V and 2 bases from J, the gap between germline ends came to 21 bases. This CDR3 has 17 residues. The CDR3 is CASRPQWVSGPTDTQYF. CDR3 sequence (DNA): TGTGCCAGCAGACCCCAATGGGTTAGTGGGCCCACAGATACGCAGTATTTT.

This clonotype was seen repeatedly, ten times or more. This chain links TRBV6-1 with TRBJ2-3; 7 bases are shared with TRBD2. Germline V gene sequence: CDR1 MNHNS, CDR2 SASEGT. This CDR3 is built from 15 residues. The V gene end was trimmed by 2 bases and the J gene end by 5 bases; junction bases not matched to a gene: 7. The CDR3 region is CASSERRSSGDTQYF. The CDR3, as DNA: TGTGCCAGCAGTGAAAGGAGGTCTAGCGGAGATACGCAGTATTTT.

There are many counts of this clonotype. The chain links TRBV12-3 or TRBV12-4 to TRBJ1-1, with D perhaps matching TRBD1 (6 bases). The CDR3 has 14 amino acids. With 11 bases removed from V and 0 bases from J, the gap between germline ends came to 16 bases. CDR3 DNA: TGTGCCGCTTCCTCGACAGGAATGAACACTGAAGCTTTCTTT. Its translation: CAASSTGMNTEAFF.

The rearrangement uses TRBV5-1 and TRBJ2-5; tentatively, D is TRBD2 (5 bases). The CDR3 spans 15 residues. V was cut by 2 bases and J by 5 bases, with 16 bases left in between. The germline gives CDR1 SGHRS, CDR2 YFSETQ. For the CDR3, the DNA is TGCGCCAGCAGCTTTACGCCGGGGTCTGAGGAGACCCAGTACTTC. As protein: CASSFTPGSEETQYF.

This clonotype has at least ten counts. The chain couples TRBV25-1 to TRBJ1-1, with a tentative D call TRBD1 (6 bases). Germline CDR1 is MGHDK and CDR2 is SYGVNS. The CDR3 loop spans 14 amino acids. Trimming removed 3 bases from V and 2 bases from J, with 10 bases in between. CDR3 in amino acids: CASSETGGNTEAFF. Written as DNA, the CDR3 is TGTGCCAGCAGTGAGACAGGCGGCAACACTGAAGCTTTCTTT.

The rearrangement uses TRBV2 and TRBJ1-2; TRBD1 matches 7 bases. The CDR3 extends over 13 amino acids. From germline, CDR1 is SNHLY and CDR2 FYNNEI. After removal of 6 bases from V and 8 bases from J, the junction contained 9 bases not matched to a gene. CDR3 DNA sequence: TGTGCCAGCAGCGATATACCGACAGGGGGCTACACCTTC. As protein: CASSDIPTGGYTF.

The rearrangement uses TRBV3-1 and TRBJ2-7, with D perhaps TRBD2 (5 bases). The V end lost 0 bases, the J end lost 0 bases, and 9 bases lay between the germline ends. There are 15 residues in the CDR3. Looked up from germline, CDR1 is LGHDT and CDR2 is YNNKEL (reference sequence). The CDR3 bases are TGTGCCAGCAGCCAAGAAGTAGGGAGCTCCTACGAGCAGTACTTC. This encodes CASSQEVGSSYEQYF.

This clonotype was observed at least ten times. DNA for the CDR3: TGCAGTGCTAGAGATCAGGGCGCCTATAATTCACCCCTCCACTTT. It yields the protein CSARDQGAYNSPLHF. The chain uses TRBV20-1 and TRBJ1-6; possible D gene TRBD1, 5 bases. Trimming cost V 0 bases and J 2 bases, with 8 bases left between them. This CDR3 is 15 amino acids long. The germline V gene has CDR1 DFQATT and CDR2 SNEGSKA (reference sequence).

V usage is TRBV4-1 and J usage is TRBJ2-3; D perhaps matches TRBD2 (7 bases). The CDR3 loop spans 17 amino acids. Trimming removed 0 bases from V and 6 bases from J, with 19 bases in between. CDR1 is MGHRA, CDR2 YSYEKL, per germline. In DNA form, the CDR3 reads TGCGCCAGCAGCCAAGAATGGGGGGGCTCCGGGCGGGATACGCAGTATTTT. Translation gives CASSQEWGGSGRDTQYF.

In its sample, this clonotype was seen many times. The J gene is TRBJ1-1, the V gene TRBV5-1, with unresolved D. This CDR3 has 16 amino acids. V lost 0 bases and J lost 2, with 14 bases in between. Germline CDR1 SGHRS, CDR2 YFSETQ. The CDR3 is CASSLALTIQNTEAFF. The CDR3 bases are TGCGCCAGCAGCTTGGCCCTAACCATTCAAAACACTGAAGCTTTCTTT.

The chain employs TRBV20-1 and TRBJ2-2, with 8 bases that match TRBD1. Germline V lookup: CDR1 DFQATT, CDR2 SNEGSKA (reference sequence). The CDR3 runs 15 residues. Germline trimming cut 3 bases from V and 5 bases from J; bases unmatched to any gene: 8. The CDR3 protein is CSASPGTGRTGELFF. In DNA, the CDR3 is TGCAGTGCTAGCCCCGGGACAGGAAGAACCGGGGAGCTGTTTTTT.

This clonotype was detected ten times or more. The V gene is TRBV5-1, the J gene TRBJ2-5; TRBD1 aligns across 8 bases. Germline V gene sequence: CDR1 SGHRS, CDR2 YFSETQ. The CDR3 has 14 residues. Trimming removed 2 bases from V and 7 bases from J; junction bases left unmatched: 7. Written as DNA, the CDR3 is TGCGCCAGCAGCTTAGGACAGGGTCTCGGGACCCAGTACTTC. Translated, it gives CASSLGQGLGTQYF.

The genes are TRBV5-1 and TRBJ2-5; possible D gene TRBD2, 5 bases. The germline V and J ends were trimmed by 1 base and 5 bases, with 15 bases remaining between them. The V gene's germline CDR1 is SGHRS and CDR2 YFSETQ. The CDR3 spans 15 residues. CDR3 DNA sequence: TGCGCCAGCAGCTTGTGGGCAACTGAGGGCGAGACCCAGTACTTC. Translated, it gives CASSLWATEGETQYF.

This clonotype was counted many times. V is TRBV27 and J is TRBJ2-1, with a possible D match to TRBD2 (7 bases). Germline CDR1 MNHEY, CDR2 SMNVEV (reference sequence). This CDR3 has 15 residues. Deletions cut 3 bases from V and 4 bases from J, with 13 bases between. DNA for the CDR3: TGTGCCAGCAGTTTTGCGGCGGGGGCATACAATGAGCAGTTCTTC. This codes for CASSFAAGAYNEQFF.

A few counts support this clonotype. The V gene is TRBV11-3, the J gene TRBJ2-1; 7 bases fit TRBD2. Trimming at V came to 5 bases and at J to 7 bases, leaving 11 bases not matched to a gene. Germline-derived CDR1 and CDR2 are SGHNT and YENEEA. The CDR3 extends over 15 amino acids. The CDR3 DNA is TGTGCCAGCAGCCGACTAGCAGGGCTGGGGAATGAGCAGTTCTTC. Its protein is CASSRLAGLGNEQFF.

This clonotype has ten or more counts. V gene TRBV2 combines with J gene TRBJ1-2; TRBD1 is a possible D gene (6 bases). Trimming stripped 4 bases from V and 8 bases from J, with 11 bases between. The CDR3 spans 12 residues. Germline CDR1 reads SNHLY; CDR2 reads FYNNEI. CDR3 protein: CASSGPGVGYTF. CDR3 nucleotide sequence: TGTGCCAGCAGTGGTCCAGGGGTGGGCTACACCTTC.

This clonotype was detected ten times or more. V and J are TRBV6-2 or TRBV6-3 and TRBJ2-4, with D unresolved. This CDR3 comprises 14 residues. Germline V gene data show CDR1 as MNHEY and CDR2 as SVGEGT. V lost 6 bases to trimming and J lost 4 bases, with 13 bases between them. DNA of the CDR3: TGTGCCAGCAGCCCCAACAAGATGAAAAACATTCAGTACTTC. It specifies CASSPNKMKNIQYF.

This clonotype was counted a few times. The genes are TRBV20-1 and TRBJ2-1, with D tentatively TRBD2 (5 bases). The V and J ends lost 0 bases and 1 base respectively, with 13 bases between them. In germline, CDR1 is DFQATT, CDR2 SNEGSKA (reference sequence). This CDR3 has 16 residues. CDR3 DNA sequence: TGCAGTGCTAGAGATCTCCGAGGGAAGTCCTACAATGAGCAGTTCTTC. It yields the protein CSARDLRGKSYNEQFF.

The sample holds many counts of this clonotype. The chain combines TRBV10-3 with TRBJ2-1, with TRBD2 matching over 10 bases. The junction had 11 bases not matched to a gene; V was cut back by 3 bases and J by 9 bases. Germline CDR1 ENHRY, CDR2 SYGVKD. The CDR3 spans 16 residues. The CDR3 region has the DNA TGTGCCATCAGTGAAGAGAGGCTAGCGGGAGTGAGTGAGCAGTTCTTC. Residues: CAISEERLAGVSEQFF.

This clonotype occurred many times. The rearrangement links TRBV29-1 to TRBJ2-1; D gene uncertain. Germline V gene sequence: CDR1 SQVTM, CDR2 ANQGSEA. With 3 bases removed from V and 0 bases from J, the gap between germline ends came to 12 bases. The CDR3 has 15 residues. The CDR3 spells CSVDRALRSYNEQFF. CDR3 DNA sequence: TGCAGCGTTGATCGGGCGCTCCGCTCCTACAATGAGCAGTTCTTC.

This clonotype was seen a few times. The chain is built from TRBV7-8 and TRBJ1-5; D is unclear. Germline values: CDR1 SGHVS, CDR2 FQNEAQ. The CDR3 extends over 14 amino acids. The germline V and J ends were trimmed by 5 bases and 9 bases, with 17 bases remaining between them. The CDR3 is CASSPRALEGPQHF. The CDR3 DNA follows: TGTGCCAGCAGCCCTAGGGCTCTAGAAGGGCCCCAGCATTTT.